This T cell receptor (beta chain) was retrieved from a study of T cell changes during pregnancy in multiple sclerosis (dated by TCRdb to between 2018 and 2020). General notes on the study: Changes in the T cell repertoire over the course of pregnancy were examined in this study in women with multiple sclerosis.

The germline V gene provides CDR1 SGHRS and CDR2 YFSETQ. Counted from cysteine to phenylalanine, this CDR3 has 15 amino acids. Only the CDR3 DNA stays, 45 bases, in frame from base 1. V and J are trimmed by 4 bases and 8 bases, and the gene matches miss 10 bases of the junction. Points on this clone: The specificity of this receptor is unknown. Base qualities are missing; no much larger clone stands one base away.

The library was built by means of the immunoSEQ multiplex PCR assay. TCRdb obtained this table from immuneACCESS and retained in-frame rearrangements with V and J assigned. These tables miss some clones; where compared with another copy, unresolved V genes account for less than half of the shortfall, and the remainder is unexplained. This sample has 39,000 or so clones in its table, and nearly 95% of those were observed once. The biggest ten clones account for under 0.45% of the sample. Sequencing was performed on CD4+ T cells from peripheral blood mononuclear cells, taken after pregnancy. The chain employs TRBV5-1 and TRBJ2-1; TRBD1 agrees with 9 junctional bases. The receptor was isolated from a female donor in good health, enrolled as a control in a pregnancy study. The DNA reads as follows: TGCGCCAGCAGCCCTGGGGACAGGGCGAGGCATGAGCAGTTCTTC. Translated, it gives CASSPGDRARHEQFF.